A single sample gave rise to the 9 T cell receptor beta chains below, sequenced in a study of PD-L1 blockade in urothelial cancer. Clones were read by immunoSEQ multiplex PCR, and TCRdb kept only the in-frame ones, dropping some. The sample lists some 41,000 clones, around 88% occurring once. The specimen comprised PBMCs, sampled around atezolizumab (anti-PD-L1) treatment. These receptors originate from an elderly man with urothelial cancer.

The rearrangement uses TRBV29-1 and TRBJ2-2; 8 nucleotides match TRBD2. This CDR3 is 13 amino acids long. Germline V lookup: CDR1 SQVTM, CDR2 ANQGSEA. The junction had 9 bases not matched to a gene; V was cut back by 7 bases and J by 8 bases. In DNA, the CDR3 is TGCAGCGCCGGGGCGGGGGGAAGAGGGGAGCTGTTTTTT. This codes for CSAGAGGRGELFF.

CDR3 amino acids: CASSQWDRGYEQYF. In nucleotides, the CDR3 is TGTGCCAGCAGCCAATGGGACAGGGGCTACGAGCAGTACTTC. This chain uses TRBV7-9 with TRBJ2-7, with 10 bases matching TRBD1. The CDR3 spans 14 residues. Germline loops: CDR1 SEHNR, CDR2 FQNEAQ (reference sequence). J lost 3 bases, V lost 5 bases, and 4 bases had no gene match.

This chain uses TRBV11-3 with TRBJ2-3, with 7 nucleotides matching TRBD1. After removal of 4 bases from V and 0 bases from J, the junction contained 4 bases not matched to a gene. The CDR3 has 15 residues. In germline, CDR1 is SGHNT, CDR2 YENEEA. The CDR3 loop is CASSYRGMSTDTQYF. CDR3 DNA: TGTGCCAGCAGCTACAGGGGTATGAGCACAGATACGCAGTATTTT.

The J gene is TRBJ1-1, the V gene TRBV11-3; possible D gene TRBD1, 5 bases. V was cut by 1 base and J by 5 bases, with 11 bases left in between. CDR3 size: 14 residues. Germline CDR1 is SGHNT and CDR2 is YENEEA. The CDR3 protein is CASSLGSTGTEAFF. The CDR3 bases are TGTGCCAGCAGCTTAGGGTCTACAGGTACTGAAGCTTTCTTT.

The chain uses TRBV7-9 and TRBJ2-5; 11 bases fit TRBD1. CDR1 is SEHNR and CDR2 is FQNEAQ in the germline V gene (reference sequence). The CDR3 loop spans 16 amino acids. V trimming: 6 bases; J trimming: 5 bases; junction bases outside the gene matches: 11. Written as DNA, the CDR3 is TGTGCCAGCAGGCCCGGGACAGGGGGGCGGATGGAGACCCAGTACTTC. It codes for CASRPGTGGRMETQYF.

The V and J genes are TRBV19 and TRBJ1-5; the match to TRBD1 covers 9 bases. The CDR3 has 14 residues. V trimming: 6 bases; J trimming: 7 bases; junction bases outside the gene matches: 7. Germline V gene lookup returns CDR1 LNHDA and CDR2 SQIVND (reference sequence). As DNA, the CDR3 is TGTGCCAGTAGGGACAGGGGATTAGGACAGCCCCAGCATTTT. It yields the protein CASRDRGLGQPQHF.

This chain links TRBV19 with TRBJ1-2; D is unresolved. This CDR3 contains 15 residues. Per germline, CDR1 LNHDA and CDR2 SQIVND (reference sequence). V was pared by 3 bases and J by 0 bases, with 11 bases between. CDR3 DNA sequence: TGTGCCAGTAGTATTACCACGGGAACTAACTATGGCTACACCTTC. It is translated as CASSITTGTNYGYTF.

For the CDR3, the DNA is TGTGCCAGCAGCTCTAAACTAGCTCACGCCACCGGGGAGCTGTTTTTT. Residues: CASSSKLAHATGELFF. The genes are TRBV7-9 and TRBJ2-2; D possibly corresponds to TRBD2 (6 bases). The CDR3 consists of 16 residues. V was cut by 4 bases and J by 4 bases, with 16 bases left in between. Germline CDR1 SEHNR, CDR2 FQNEAQ (reference sequence).

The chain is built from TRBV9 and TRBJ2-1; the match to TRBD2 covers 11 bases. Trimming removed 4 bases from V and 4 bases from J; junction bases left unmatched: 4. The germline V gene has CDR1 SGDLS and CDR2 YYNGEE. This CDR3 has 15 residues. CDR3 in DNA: TGTGCCAGCAGCTCCACTAGCGGGAGTTACAATGAGCAGTTCTTC. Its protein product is CASSSTSGSYNEQFF.